The present T cell receptor beta chain was sequenced within a study of CD8 T cells in Susac syndrome. Looking at the study overall: When blood was drawn, patients with Susac syndrome were on intravenous immunoglobulin alone, on corticosteroids, or therapy-naive.

The study sequenced TCR beta in blood CD8+ and CD4+ T cells. This CDR3 is built from 14 residues. Germline lookup yields CDR1 MGHDK and CDR2 SYGVNS. Between the trimmed V and J ends, which lost 6 bases and 1 base, there was a span of 12 bases. An amount of RNA that ranged from roughly 0.45 to 1 ug was reverse transcribed with random hexamers. The authors amplified TCR beta CDR3 across 54 Vbeta and 13 Jbeta using immunoSEQ multiplex PCR. TCRdb re-called the immunoSEQ multiplex PCR reads through MiXCR, storing one row per CDR3 protein. The table shows around 230,000 distinct CDR3 sequences, with roughly 95% occurring only once.

This TCR was sampled from a human donor with Susac syndrome. Sequencing was carried out using CD4+ T cells from PBMCs. The rearrangement uses TRBV25-1 and TRBJ1-1; D is perhaps TRBD1 (5 bases). CDR3 region: CASRYGAGNTEAFF. The DNA for the CDR3 is TGTGCCAGCAGATATGGGGCAGGGAACACTGAAGCTTTCTTT.